This TCR beta chain appears in the sequencing data of a study of blood T cell repertoires in COVID-19. In this sample, this clone turned up once. V shed 4 bases and J shed 2 bases, with 9 bases lying between them. CDR3 length: 13 residues. Per the germline V gene, CDR1 is LGHDT and CDR2 is YNNKEL (reference sequence). Measured with immunoSEQ multiplex PCR; TCRdb has only the in-frame clones, and not every one. Of about 220,000 clones detected, 82% appear once; the ten largest clones hold about 3.8%. Sequenced: peripheral blood. The rearrangement joins TRBV3-1 (or the pseudogene TRBV3-2) to TRBJ2-7; perhaps TRBD1 as D (5 bases). The TCR originated in a woman aged 80 or over with acute or convalescent COVID-19. CDR3 sequence reads: CASSPQGPYEQYF. In nucleotides, the CDR3 is TGTGCCAGCAGCCCTCAGGGCCCCTACGAGCAGTACTTC.